A selection of T cell receptor beta chains follows, all from one sample in a study of PD-1 blockade in classical Hodgkin lymphoma. Assay: immunoSEQ multiplex PCR; the TCRdb copy retains only in-frame clones and omits some. The table lists tens of thousands of clones, around 90% of them singletons. Source: peripheral blood mononuclear cells (PBMCs), taken at baseline. These TCRs come from a human donor with classical Hodgkin lymphoma. The CDR3 runs from the conserved cysteine through the conserved F or W. D genes are given only for firm matches. Clone size appears in some rows only: once, few, many, or a class for an expanded clone.

J gene: TRBJ2-1; D gene: .; clone size: .; CDR3 length: 13; V gene: TRBV7-2; CDR3 DNA: TGTGCCAGCAGCGTCGGGACCCAGGGTGAGCAGTTCTTC; CDR3 protein: CASSVGTQGEQFF
J gene: TRBJ2-1; D gene: .; clone size: .; CDR3 length: 13; V gene: TRBV4-3; CDR3 DNA: TGCGCCAGCAGCCACGGACTCGGCAATGAGCAGTTCTTC; CDR3 protein: CASSHGLGNEQFF
J gene: TRBJ1-1; D gene: TRBD1; clone size: .; CDR3 length: 14; V gene: TRBV13; CDR3 DNA: TGTGCCAGCAGCGGACAGGGCATCAACACTGAAGCTTTCTTT; CDR3 protein: CASSGQGINTEAFF
J gene: TRBJ2-5; D gene: TRBD2; clone size: .; CDR3 length: 14; V gene: TRBV5-4; CDR3 DNA: TGTGCCAGCAGCTCGTCGCGGGAGCGTGAGACCCAGTACTTC; CDR3 protein: CASSSSRERETQYF
J gene: TRBJ2-7; D gene: TRBD2; clone size: once; CDR3 length: 12; V gene: TRBV10-3; CDR3 DNA: TGTGCCATTGGGACTAGCGGGAACGAGCAGTACTTC; CDR3 protein: CAIGTSGNEQYF
J gene: TRBJ1-2; D gene: .; clone size: .; CDR3 length: 12; V gene: TRBV6-4; CDR3 DNA: TGTGCCAGCAGTGACTTGGGTCATGGCTACACCTTC; CDR3 protein: CASSDLGHGYTF
J gene: TRBJ1-1; D gene: .; clone size: once; CDR3 length: 17; V gene: TRBV13; CDR3 DNA: TGTGCCAGCAGCCCACACGGCCGTATGGGGCCGAACACTGAAGCTTTCTTT; CDR3 protein: CASSPHGRMGPNTEAFF
J gene: TRBJ2-7; D gene: .; clone size: .; CDR3 length: 15; V gene: TRBV28; CDR3 DNA: TGTGCCAGCCGTGGCGTCCCGAGCTCTTCCTACGAGCAGTACTTC; CDR3 protein: CASRGVPSSSYEQYF
J gene: TRBJ2-3; D gene: .; clone size: once; CDR3 length: 17; V gene: TRBV11-2; CDR3 DNA: TGTGCCAGCAGCAGACCAGGGACTGGGGTTGCGCCAGATACGCAGTATTTT; CDR3 protein: CASSRPGTGVAPDTQYF
J gene: TRBJ2-7; D gene: TRBD2; clone size: few; CDR3 length: 14; V gene: TRBV5-1; CDR3 DNA: TGCGCCAGCAGCTCCGGACTAGAAAGGTACGAGCAGTACTTC; CDR3 protein: CASSSGLERYEQYF
J gene: TRBJ2-3; D gene: .; clone size: .; CDR3 length: 17; V gene: TRBV1; CDR3 DNA: TGCACCAGCAGCCAAGATTGTGGCGGGATCGACACAGATACGCAGTATTTT; CDR3 protein: CTSSQDCGGIDTDTQYF
J gene: TRBJ2-3; D gene: .; clone size: .; CDR3 length: 15; V gene: TRBV6-1; CDR3 DNA: TGTGCCAGCAGTGAAGAAGGGATTGGCACAGATACGCAGTATTTT; CDR3 protein: CASSEEGIGTDTQYF
J gene: TRBJ1-3; D gene: TRBD1; clone size: .; CDR3 length: 13; V gene: TRBV7-2; CDR3 DNA: TGTGCCAGCAGCGCGACAGGGAGGAACACCATATATTTT; CDR3 protein: CASSATGRNTIYF
J gene: TRBJ1-1; D gene: .; clone size: .; CDR3 length: 16; V gene: TRBV6-1; CDR3 DNA: TGTGCCAGCAGTGAAGCGGACGGACGGGGGAACACTGAAGCTTTCTTT; CDR3 protein: CASSEADGRGNTEAFF
J gene: TRBJ2-5; D gene: .; clone size: .; CDR3 length: 13; V gene: TRBV5-6; CDR3 DNA: TGTGCCAGCAGCGCCGCCCTGGGAGAGACCCAGTACTTC; CDR3 protein: CASSAALGETQYF
J gene: TRBJ1-4; D gene: .; clone size: once; CDR3 length: 13; V gene: TRBV4-3; CDR3 DNA: TGCGCCAGCAGCCTTAGCGGAAGTGAAAAACTGTTTTTT; CDR3 protein: CASSLSGSEKLFF